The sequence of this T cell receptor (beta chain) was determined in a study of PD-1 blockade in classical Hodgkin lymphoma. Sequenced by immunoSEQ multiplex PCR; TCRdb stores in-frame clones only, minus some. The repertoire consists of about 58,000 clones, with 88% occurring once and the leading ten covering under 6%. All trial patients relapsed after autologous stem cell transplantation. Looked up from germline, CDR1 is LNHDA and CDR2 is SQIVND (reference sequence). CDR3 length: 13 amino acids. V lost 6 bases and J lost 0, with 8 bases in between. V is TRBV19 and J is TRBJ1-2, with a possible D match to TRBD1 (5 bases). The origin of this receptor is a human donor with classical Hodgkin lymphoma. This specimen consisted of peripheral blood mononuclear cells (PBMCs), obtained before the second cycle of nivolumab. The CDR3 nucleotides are TGTGCCAGTAGGGGGGAGGCTAACTATGGCTACACCTTC. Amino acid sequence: CASRGEANYGYTF.